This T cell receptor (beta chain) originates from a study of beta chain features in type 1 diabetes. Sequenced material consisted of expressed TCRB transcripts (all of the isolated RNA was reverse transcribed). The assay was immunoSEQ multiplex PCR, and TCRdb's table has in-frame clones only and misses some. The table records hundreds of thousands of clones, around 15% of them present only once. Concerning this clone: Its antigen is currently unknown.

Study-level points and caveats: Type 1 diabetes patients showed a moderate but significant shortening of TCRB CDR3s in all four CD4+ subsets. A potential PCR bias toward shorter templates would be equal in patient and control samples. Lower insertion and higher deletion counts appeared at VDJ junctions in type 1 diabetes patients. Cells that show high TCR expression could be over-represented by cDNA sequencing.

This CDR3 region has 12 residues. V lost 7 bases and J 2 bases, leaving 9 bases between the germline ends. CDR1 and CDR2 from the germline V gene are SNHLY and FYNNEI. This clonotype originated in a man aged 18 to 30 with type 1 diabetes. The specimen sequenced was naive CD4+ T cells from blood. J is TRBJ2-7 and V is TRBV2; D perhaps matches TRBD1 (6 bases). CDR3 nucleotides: TGTGCCAGCATCAGGACAGCCTACGAGCAGTACTTC. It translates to CASIRTAYEQYF. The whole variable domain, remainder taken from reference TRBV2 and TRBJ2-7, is EPEVTQTPSHQVTQMGQEVILRCVPISNHLYFYWYRQILGQKVEFLVSFYNNEISEKSEIFDDQFSVERPDGSNFTLKIRSTKLEDSAMYFCASIRTAYEQYFGPGTRLTVT.